What follows are 15 T cell receptor beta chains derived from one specimen sequenced in a study of cytomegalovirus exposure and HLA in healthy donors. PCR employed 60 Vbeta and 13 Jbeta primers. Assay used: immunoSEQ multiplex PCR; TCRdb lists only in-frame clones, some missing. The sample includes fewer than 200,000 clones. The material sequenced was PBMCs. Every receptor here comes from a woman between 55 and 75 years old in good health and CMV-seronegative.

The chain carries TRBV2 and TRBJ2-7; 7 nucleotides line up with TRBD1. Per germline, CDR1 SNHLY and CDR2 FYNNEI. The V gene end was trimmed by 5 bases and the J gene end by 4 bases; junction bases not matched to a gene: 35. The CDR3 loop spans 23 amino acids. The CDR3 DNA reads as TGTGCCAGCAGTAACAGGGGAAATACGCCTTTTGTGGGTAACTTAGGAAGGGGTTACGAGCAGTACTTC. Its protein is CASSNRGNTPFVGNLGRGYEQYF.

The chain has TRBV28 and TRBJ1-5, with D unclear. The CDR3 spans 11 residues. Trimming left V 3 bases short and J 6 bases short, with 3 bases between. The germline V gene has CDR1 MDHEN and CDR2 SYDVKM. In DNA form, the CDR3 reads TGTGCCAGCAGTTTGCGTCAGCCCCAGCATTTT. It translates to CASSLRQPQHF.

V is TRBV11-1 and J is TRBJ2-1; TRBD2 is a possible D gene (6 bases). The length of the CDR3 is 15 residues. Germline V lookup: CDR1 SGHAT, CDR2 FQDESV (reference sequence). The germline V and J ends were trimmed by 5 bases and 5 bases, with 16 bases remaining between them. CDR3 loop: CASSPRVGEDNEQFF. The CDR3 DNA sequence: TGTGCCAGCAGCCCCCGAGTAGGGGAGGACAATGAGCAGTTCTTC. Together with reference TRBV11-1 and TRBJ2-1, the CDR3 gives the full variable domain: EAEVAQSPRYKITEKSQAVAFWCDPISGHATLYWYRQILGQGPELLVQFQDESVVDDSQLPKDRFSAERLKGVDSTLKIQPAELGDSAMYLCASSPRVGEDNEQFFGPGTRLTVL.

The chain combines TRBV5-1 with TRBJ1-1; D is possibly TRBD1 (6 bases). V was cut by 3 bases and J by 2 bases, with 8 bases left in between. Germline loops: CDR1 SGHRS, CDR2 YFSETQ. This CDR3 comprises 13 residues. CDR3 sequence reads: CASSSDSNTEAFF. Here the CDR3 DNA reads TGCGCCAGCAGCTCGGACAGTAACACTGAAGCTTTCTTT.

This chain connects TRBV29-1 to TRBJ2-3; 10 bases are shared with TRBD1. This CDR3 region has 14 residues. The germline V gene encodes CDR1 SQVTM and CDR2 ANQGSEA. The V segment lost 4 bases and the J segment 6 bases; nucleotides outside the gene matches: 7. CDR3 nucleotides: TGCAGCGTTGGTGTGGGACAGGGGCCTGATACGCAGTATTTT. Translation gives CSVGVGQGPDTQYF.

The chain links TRBV15 to TRBJ1-6; no definite D call. The CDR3 spans 14 residues. With 4 bases removed from V and 9 bases from J, the gap between germline ends came to 13 bases. The V gene's germline CDR1 is LNHNV and CDR2 YYDKDF (reference sequence). CDR3 in amino acids: CATSKKLFGSPLHF. The CDR3 nucleotides are TGTGCCACCAGCAAAAAACTTTTCGGTTCACCCCTCCACTTT.

The gene calls are TRBV2 and TRBJ2-7; D gene unclear. Germline V lookup: CDR1 SNHLY, CDR2 FYNNEI. Trimming pared 4 bases from V and 4 bases from J, leaving 8 bases between. This CDR3 comprises 12 residues. The CDR3: CASSANRYEQYF. CDR3 DNA sequence: TGTGCCAGCAGTGCCAACAGATACGAGCAGTACTTC.

The CDR3 nucleotides are TGTGCCAGCAGCCCGGCGCTAGCGTCCACCGGGGAGCTGTTTTTT. Residues: CASSPALASTGELFF. This chain joins TRBV7-9 and TRBJ2-2; D may be TRBD2 (6 bases). The CDR3 spans 15 residues. In germline, CDR1 is SEHNR, CDR2 FQNEAQ (reference sequence). The V and J ends lost 5 bases and 4 bases respectively, with 14 bases between them. Full variable domain (missing parts from reference TRBV7-9 and TRBJ2-2): DTGVSQNPRHKITKRGQNVTFRCDPISEHNRLYWYRQTLGQGPEFLTYFQNEAQLEKSRLLSDRFSAERPKGSFSTLEIQRTEQGDSAMYLCASSPALASTGELFFGEGSRLTVL.

The chain links TRBV5-1 to TRBJ1-5; 11 positions match TRBD1. V trimming: 4 bases; J trimming: 8 bases; junction bases outside the gene matches: 2. This CDR3 has 13 amino acids. The germline V gene has CDR1 SGHRS and CDR2 YFSETQ. DNA of the CDR3: TGCGCCAGCAGCGGGGACAGGGGGGAGCCCCAGCATTTT. Protein product: CASSGDRGEPQHF. The full variable domain, with the rest looked up from reference TRBV5-1 and TRBJ1-5, is KAGVTQTPRYLIKTRGQQVTLSCSPISGHRSVSWYQQTPGQGLQFLFEYFSETQRNKGNFPGRFSGRQFSNSRSEMNVSTLELGDSALYLCASSGDRGEPQHFGDGTRLSIL.

The CDR3 DNA reads as TGTGCCAGCAGTTCAGATTACGGGGGTTACAATGAGCAGTTCTTC. Its protein is CASSSDYGGYNEQFF. V usage is TRBV7-3 and J usage is TRBJ2-1; possible D gene TRBD2, 6 bases. The CDR3 consists of 15 residues. Germline V gene data show CDR1 as SGHTA and CDR2 as FQGTGA. V lost 6 bases and J 4 bases, leaving 16 bases between the germline ends.

This rearrangement joins TRBV6-5 to TRBJ1-4, with D possibly TRBD1 on 5 matching bases. The V end was cut by 8 bases, the J end by 5 bases, with 9 bases between. The CDR3 covers 12 residues. Germline V gene lookup returns CDR1 MNHEY and CDR2 SVGAGI. The CDR3 loop reads CASGRGNEKLFF. CDR3 sequence (DNA): TGTGCCAGCGGGAGGGGAAATGAAAAACTGTTTTTT.

The chain couples TRBV30 to TRBJ2-7; D gene ambiguous. In germline, CDR1 is GTSNPN, CDR2 SVGIG (reference sequence). The CDR3 sequence is 11 residues long. The V and J ends lost 0 bases and 4 bases respectively, with 4 bases between them. The CDR3 sequence is CAWSVTYEQYF. As DNA, the CDR3 is TGTGCCTGGAGTGTAACTTACGAGCAGTACTTC. Full variable domain (outside the CDR3, taken from reference TRBV30 and TRBJ2-7): SQTIHQWPATLVQPVGSPLSLECTVEGTSNPNLYWYRQAAGRGLQLLFYSVGIGQISSEVPQNLSASRPQDRQFILSSKKLLLSDSGFYLCAWSVTYEQYFGPGTRLTVT.

The chain carries TRBV5-1 and TRBJ2-3, with D possibly matching TRBD1 (6 bases). V dropped 1 base and J dropped 3 bases, with 15 bases sitting between them. Germline-derived CDR1 and CDR2 are SGHRS and YFSETQ. This CDR3 comprises 16 residues. CDR3 in amino acids: CASSLIPGHITDTQYF. CDR3 in DNA: TGCGCCAGCAGCTTGATCCCGGGACATATTACAGATACGCAGTATTTT. The full variable domain, completed using reference TRBV5-1 and TRBJ2-3, is KAGVTQTPRYLIKTRGQQVTLSCSPISGHRSVSWYQQTPGQGLQFLFEYFSETQRNKGNFPGRFSGRQFSNSRSEMNVSTLELGDSALYLCASSLIPGHITDTQYFGPGTRLTVL.

The chain carries TRBV5-1 and TRBJ2-2, with D possibly TRBD2 on 5 matching bases. The V and J ends lost 2 bases and 5 bases respectively, with 10 bases between them. CDR1 is SGHRS and CDR2 is YFSETQ in the germline V gene. The CDR3 is 14 amino acids. CDR3 region: CASSFDYGTGELFF. The CDR3 DNA is TGCGCCAGCAGCTTCGACTACGGGACCGGGGAGCTGTTTTTT.

V gene TRBV21-1 combines with J gene TRBJ1-1; no check of the table's D call, TRBD1, against the DNA was made. TRBV21-1 is designated a pseudogene. There are 14 residues in the CDR3. The CDR3 DNA is TGTGCCAGCAGCACGGACAGGGTTGGCGCTGAAGCTTTCTTT. As protein: CASSTDRVGAEAFF.